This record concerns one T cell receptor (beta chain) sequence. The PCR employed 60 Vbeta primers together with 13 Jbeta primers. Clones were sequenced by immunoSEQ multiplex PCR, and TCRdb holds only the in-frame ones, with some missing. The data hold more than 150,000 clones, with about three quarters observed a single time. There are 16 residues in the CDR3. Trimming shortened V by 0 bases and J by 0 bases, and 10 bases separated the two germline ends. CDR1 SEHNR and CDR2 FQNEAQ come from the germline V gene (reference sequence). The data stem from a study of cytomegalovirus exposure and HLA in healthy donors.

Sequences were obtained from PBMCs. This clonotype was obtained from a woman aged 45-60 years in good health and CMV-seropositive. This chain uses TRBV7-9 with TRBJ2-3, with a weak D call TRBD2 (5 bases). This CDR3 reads CASSLARGPSTDTQYF. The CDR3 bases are TGTGCCAGCAGCTTAGCGCGAGGGCCGAGCACAGATACGCAGTATTTT.